This T cell receptor (beta chain) is drawn from a study of blood T cell repertoires in COVID-19. V lost 0 bases to trimming and J lost 6 bases, with 5 bases between them. CDR3 size: 13 residues. Looked up from germline, CDR1 is LNHDA and CDR2 is SQIVND (reference sequence). Generated by immunoSEQ multiplex PCR, the TCRdb table keeps only in-frame clones and is missing some. This repertoire shows 220,000 or so clones, approximately 84% found once; its top ten account for about 2.3%. The receptor's source is a woman aged 55-69 years with acute or convalescent COVID-19. The sample was peripheral blood. The genes are TRBV19 and TRBJ2-2, with D possibly TRBD1 on 5 matching bases. CDR3 in DNA: TGTGCCAGTAGTATAGACAGGGCCGGGGAGCTGTTTTTT. Residues: CASSIDRAGELFF.